This T cell receptor (beta chain) was sequenced in a study of OX40 agonist ivuxolimab in advanced cancers. As for the study in general: Cohort: approximately 79% men, mean age about 60, aged about 23 to 79. A history of anti-PD-1, anti-PD-L1 or anti-CTLA-4 therapy was acceptable, and approximately 40% had some.

In its sample, this clone was seen a few times. V lost 0 bases and J 0 bases, leaving 7 bases between the germline ends. Looked up from germline, CDR1 is SGHRS and CDR2 is YFSETQ. This CDR3 has 15 amino acids. Sequencing used immunoSEQ multiplex PCR; TCRdb keeps in-frame clones, though not all of them. The sample records tens of thousands of clones, around 90% being singletons. Prior autoimmune disease or systemic immunosuppression barred patients. The receptor's source is an adult with an advanced solid tumor such as melanoma, head and neck, liver or kidney cancer. The sample consisted of CD4+ or CD8+ T cells sorted from blood, taken in a trial of the OX40 agonist ivuxolimab. The chain uses TRBV5-1 and TRBJ1-5; D not resolved. The CDR3 loop reads CASSLVGDSNQPQHF. For the CDR3, the DNA is TGCGCCAGCAGCTTGGTCGGTGATAGCAATCAGCCCCAGCATTTT.